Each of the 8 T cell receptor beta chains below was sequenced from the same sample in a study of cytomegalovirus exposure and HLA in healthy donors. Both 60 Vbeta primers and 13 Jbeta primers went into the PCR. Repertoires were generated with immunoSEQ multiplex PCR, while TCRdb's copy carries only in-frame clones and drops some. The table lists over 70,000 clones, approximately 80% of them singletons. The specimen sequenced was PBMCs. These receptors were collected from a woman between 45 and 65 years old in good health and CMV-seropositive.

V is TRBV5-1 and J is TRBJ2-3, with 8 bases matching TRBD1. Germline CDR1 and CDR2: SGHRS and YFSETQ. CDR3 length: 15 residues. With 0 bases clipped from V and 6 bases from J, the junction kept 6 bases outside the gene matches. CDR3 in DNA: TGCGCCAGCAGCTTGGGGCAGGGGGCTCCGGATACGCAGTATTTT. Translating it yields CASSLGQGAPDTQYF.

For the CDR3, the DNA is TGCGCCAGCAGTGAGGTGGCGGGAGGGGTGCAGTTCTTC. Residues: CASSEVAGGVQFF. The genes are TRBV10-1 and TRBJ2-1; 9 positions match TRBD2. There are 13 residues in the CDR3. Looked up from germline, CDR1 is WNHNN and CDR2 is SYGVQD (reference sequence). Trimming removed 2 bases from V and 12 bases from J; junction bases left unmatched: 5.

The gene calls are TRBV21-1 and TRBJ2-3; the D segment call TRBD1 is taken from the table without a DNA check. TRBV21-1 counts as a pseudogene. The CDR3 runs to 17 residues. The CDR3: CASRRDRERPHTDTQYF. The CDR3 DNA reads TGTGCCAGCAGAAGAGACAGGGAACGACCCCACACAGATACGCAGTATTTT.

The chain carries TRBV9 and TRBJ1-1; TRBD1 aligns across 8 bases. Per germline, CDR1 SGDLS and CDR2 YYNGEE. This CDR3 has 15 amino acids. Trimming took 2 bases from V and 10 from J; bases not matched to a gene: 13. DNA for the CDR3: TGTGCCAGCAGCGTGGGGGGACAGGCGACCCAAGGAGCTTTCTTT. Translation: CASSVGGQATQGAFF.

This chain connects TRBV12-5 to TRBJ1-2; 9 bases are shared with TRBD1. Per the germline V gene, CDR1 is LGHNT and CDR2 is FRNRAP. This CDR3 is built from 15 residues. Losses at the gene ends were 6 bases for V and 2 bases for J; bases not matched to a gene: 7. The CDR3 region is CASGQGAMGNYGYTF. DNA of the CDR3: TGTGCTAGTGGACAGGGGGCGATGGGAAACTATGGCTACACCTTC.

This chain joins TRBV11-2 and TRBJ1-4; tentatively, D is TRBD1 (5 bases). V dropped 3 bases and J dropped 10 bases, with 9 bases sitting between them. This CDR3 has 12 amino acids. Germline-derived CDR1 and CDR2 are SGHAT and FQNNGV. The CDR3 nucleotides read TGTGCCAGCAGCTTCCAGGGAGGAAAACTGTTTTTT. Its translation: CASSFQGGKLFF.

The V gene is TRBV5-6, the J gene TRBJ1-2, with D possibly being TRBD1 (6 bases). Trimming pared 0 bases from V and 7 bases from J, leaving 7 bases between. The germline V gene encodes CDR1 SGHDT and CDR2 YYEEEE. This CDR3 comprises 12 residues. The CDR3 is CASSLVGAGYTF. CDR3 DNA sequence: TGTGCCAGCAGCTTGGTGGGGGCTGGCTACACCTTC.

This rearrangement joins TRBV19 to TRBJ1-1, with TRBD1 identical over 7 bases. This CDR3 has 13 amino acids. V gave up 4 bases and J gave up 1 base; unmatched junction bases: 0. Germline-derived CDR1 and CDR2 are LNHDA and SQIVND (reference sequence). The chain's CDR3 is CASSRQGNTEAFF. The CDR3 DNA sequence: TGTGCCAGTAGTAGACAGGGGAACACTGAAGCTTTCTTT.